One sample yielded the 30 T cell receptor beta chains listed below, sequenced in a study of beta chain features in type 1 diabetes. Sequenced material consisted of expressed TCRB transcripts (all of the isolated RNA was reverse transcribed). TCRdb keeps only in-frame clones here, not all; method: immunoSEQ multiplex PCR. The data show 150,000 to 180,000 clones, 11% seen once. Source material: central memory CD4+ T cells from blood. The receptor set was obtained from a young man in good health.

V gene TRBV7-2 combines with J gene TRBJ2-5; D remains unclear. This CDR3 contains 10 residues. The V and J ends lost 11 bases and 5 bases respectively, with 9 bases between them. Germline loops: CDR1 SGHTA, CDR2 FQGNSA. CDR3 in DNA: TGTGCCGTTAACACGGAGACCCAGTACTTC. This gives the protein CAVNTETQYF.

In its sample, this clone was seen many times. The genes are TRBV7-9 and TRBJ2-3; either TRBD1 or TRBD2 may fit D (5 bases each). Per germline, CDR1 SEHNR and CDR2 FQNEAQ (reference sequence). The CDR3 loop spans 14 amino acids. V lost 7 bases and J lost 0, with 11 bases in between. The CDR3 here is CASIRGGSTDTQYF. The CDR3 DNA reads TGTGCCAGCATCCGTGGGGGTAGCACAGATACGCAGTATTTT.

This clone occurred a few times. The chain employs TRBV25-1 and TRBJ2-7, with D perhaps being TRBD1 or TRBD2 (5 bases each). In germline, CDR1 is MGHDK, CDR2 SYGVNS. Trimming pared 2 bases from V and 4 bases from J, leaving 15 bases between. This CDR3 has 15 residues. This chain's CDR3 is CASSEPERGRYEQYF. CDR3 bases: TGTGCCAGCAGTGAACCCGAGAGGGGTAGGTACGAGCAGTACTTC.

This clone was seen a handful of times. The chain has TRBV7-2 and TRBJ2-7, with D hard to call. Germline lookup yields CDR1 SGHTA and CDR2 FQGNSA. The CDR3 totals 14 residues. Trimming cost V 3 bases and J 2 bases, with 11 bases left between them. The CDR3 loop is CASSFTRGPYEQYF. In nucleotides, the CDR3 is TGTGCCAGCAGCTTCACACGAGGTCCCTACGAGCAGTACTTC.

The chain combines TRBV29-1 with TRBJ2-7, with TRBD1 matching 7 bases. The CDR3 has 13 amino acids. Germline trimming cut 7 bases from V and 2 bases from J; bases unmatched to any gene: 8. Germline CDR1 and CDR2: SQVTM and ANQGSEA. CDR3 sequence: CSAGRTGTYEQYF. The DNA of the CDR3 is TGCAGCGCTGGGCGGACAGGTACCTACGAGCAGTACTTC.

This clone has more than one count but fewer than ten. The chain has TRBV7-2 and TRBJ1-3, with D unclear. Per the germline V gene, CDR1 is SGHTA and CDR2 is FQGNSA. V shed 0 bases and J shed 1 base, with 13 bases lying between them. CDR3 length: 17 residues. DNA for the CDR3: TGTGCCAGCAGCTTAGCGAGCAGCTCCCTGTCTGGAAACACCATATATTTT. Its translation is CASSLASSSLSGNTIYF.

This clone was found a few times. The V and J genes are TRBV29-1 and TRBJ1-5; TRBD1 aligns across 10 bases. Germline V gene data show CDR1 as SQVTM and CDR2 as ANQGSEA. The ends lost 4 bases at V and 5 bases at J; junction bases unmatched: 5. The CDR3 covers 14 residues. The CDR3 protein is CSVAFGTGDQPQHF. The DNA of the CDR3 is TGCAGCGTTGCGTTCGGGACAGGGGATCAGCCCCAGCATTTT. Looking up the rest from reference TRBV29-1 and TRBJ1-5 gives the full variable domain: SAVISQKPSRDICQRGTSLTIQCQVDSQVTMMFWYRQQPGQSLTLIATANQGSEATYESGFVIDKFPISRPNLTFSTLTVSNMSPEDSSIYLCSVAFGTGDQPQHFGDGTRLSIL.

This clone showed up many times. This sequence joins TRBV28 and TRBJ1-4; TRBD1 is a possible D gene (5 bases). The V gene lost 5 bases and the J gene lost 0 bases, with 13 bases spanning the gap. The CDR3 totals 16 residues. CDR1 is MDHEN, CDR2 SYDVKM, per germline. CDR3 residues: CASSPWQGTTNEKLFF. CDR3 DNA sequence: TGTGCCAGCAGTCCCTGGCAGGGTACAACTAATGAAAAACTGTTTTTT.

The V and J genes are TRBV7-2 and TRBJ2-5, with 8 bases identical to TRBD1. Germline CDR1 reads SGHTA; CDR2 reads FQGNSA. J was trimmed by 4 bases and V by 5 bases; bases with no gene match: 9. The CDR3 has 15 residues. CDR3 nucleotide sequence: TGTGCCAGCAGCCTGACAGGGGTCTTGGGAGAGACCCAGTACTTC. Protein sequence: CASSLTGVLGETQYF. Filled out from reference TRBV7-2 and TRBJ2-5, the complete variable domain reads GAGVSQSPSNKVTEKGKDVELRCDPISGHTALYWYRQSLGQGLEFLIYFQGNSAPDKSGLPSDRFSAERTGGSVSTLTIQRTQQEDSAVYLCASSLTGVLGETQYFGPGTRLLVL.

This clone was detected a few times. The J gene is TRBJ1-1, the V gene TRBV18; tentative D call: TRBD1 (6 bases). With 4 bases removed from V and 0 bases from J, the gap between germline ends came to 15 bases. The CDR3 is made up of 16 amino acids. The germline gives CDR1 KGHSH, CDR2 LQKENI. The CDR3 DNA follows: TGTGCCAGCTCACTCCGACAGGTCGAATTGAACACTGAAGCTTTCTTT. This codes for CASSLRQVELNTEAFF.

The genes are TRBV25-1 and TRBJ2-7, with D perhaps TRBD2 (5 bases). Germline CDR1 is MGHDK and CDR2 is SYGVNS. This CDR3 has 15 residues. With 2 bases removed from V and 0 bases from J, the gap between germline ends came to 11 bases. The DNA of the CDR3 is TGTGCCAGCAGTGAAGGGCGGAGGAACTCCTACGAGCAGTACTTC. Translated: CASSEGRRNSYEQYF.

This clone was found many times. CDR3 sequence: CAWNLRGGRETQYF. The CDR3 DNA is TGTGCCTGGAACCTCAGGGGGGGAAGAGAGACCCAGTACTTC. The chain joins TRBV30 to TRBJ2-5; tentatively, D is TRBD1 or TRBD2 (7 bases each). There are 14 residues in the CDR3. V lost 4 bases and J lost 4, with 16 bases in between. Germline V lookup: CDR1 GTSNPN, CDR2 SVGIG (reference sequence).

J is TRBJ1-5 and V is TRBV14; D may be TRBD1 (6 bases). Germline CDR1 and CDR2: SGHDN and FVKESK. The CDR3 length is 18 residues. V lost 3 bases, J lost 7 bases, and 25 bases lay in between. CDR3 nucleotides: TGTGCCAGCAGCCACTGGCCTACAGGGCAACTTGGATTACAGCCCCAGCATTTT. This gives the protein CASSHWPTGQLGLQPQHF.

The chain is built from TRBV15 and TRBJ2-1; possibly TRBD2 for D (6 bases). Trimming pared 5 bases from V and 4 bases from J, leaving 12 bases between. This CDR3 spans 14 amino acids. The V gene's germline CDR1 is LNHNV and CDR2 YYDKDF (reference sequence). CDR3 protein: CATSPGGGYNEQFF. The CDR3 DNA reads TGTGCCACCAGCCCCGGCGGAGGGTACAATGAGCAGTTCTTC.

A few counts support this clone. CDR3 amino acids: CASRGSGGNYGYTF. CDR3 DNA sequence: TGTGCCAGCAGAGGGTCAGGTGGAAACTATGGCTACACCTTC. This chain joins TRBV7-9 and TRBJ1-2, with D unresolved. V was shortened by 6 bases and J by 2 bases, with 13 bases between the two germline ends. This CDR3 spans 14 amino acids. Germline V CDR1 and CDR2: SEHNR, FQNEAQ (reference sequence).

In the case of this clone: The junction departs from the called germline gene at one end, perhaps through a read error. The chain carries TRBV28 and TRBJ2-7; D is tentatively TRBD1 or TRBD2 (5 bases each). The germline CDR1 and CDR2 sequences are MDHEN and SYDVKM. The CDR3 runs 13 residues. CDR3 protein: CASSLGLRGPGRF. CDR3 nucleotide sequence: TGTGCCAGCAGTTTGGGTTTAAGGGGACCGGGGCGCTTC.

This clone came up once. The CDR3 bases are TGTGCCAGTCAGAGGGGTAACTATGGCTACACCTTC. Translation: CASQRGNYGYTF. V usage is TRBV28 and J usage is TRBJ1-2; perhaps TRBD1 as D (5 bases). With 9 bases removed from V and 1 base from J, the gap between germline ends came to 9 bases. Per the germline V gene, CDR1 is MDHEN and CDR2 is SYDVKM. The CDR3 runs 12 residues.

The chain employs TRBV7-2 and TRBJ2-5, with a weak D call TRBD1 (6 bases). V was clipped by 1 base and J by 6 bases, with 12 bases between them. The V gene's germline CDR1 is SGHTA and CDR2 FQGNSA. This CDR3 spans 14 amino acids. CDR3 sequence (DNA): TGTGCCAGCAGCTTAGGTCCAGGGGCAAAGACCCAGTACTTC. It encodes CASSLGPGAKTQYF.

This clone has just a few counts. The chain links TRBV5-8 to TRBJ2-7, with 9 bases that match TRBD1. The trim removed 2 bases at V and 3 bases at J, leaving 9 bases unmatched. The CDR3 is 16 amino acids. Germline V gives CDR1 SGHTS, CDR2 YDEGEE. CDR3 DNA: TGTGCCAGCAGCTTACAGGGGGCCTCCCCCTACTACGAGCAGTACTTC. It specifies CASSLQGASPYYEQYF.

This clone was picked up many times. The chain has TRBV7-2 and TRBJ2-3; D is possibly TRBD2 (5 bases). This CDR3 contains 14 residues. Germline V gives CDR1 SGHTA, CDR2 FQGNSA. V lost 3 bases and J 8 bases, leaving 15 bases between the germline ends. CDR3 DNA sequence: TGTGCCAGCAGCTTGGCTAGCAGTCCTGGTACGCAGTATTTT. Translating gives CASSLASSPGTQYF.

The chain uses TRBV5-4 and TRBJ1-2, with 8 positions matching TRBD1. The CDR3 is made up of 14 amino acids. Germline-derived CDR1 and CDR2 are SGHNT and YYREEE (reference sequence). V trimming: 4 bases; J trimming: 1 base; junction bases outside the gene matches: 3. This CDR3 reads CASSVGQDNYGYTF. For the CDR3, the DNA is TGTGCCAGCAGCGTGGGACAGGATAACTATGGCTACACCTTC.

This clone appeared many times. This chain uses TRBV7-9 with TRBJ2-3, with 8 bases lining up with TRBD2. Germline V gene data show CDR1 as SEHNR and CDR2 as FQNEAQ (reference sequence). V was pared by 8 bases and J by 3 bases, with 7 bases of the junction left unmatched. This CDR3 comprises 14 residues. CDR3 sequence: CASGLSSGTDTQYF. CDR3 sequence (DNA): TGTGCCAGCGGGCTGTCTAGCGGGACAGATACGCAGTATTTT.

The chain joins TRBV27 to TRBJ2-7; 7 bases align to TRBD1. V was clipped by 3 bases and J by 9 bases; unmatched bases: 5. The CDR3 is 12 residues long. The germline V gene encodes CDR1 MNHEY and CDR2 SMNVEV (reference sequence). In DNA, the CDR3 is TGTGCCAGCAGTTTTAAGACAGGGACGCAGTACTTC. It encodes CASSFKTGTQYF.

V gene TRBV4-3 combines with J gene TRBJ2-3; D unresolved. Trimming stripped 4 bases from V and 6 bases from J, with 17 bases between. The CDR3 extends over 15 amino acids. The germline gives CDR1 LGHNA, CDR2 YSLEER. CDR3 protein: CASSPPGRSRDTQYF. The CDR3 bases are TGCGCCAGCAGCCCCCCAGGCAGATCGAGGGATACGCAGTATTTT.

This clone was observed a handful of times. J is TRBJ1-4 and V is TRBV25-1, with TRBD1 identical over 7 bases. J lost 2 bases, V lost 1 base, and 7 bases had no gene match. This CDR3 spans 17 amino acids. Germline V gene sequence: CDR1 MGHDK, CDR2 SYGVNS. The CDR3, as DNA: TGTGCCAGCAGTGAATTAAGGGGGCCGGGGACTAATGAAAAACTGTTTTTT. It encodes CASSELRGPGTNEKLFF.

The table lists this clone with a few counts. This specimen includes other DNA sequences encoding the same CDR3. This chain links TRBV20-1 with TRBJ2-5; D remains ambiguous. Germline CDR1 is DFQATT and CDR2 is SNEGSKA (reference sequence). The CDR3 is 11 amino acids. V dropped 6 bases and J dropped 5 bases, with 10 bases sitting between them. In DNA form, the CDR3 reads TGCAGTGCCCAGCTAGGGGAGACCCAGTACTTC. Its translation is CSAQLGETQYF.

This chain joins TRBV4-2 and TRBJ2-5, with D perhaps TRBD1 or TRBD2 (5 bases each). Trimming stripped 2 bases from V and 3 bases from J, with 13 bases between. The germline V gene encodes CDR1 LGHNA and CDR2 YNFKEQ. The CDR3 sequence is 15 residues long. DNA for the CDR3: TGTGCCAGCAGCCAATCCGGGGCGCGGGAAGAGACCCAGTACTTC. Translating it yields CASSQSGAREETQYF.

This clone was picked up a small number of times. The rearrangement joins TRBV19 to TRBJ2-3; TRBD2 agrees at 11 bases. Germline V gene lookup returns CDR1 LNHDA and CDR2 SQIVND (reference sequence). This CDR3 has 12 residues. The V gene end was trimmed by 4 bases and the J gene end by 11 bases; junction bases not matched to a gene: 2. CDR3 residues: CASSTGLAGQYF. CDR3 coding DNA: TGTGCCAGTAGTACCGGACTAGCGGGGCAGTATTTT.

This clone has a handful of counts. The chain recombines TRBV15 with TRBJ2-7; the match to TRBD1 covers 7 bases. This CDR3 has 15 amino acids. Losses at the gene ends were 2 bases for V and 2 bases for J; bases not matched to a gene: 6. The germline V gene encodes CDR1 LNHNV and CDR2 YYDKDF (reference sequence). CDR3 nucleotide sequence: TGTGCCACCAGCAGACAAACAGGGGTAGCCTACGAGCAGTACTTC. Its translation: CATSRQTGVAYEQYF.

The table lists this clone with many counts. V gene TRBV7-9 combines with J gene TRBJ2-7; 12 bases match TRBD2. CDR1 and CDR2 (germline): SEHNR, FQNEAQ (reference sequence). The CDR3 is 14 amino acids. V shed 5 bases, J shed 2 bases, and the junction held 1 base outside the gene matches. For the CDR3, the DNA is TGTGCCAGCAGCCGGACTAGCGGGGCCTACGAGCAGTACTTC. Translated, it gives CASSRTSGAYEQYF.